These 8 T cell receptor beta chains were sequenced from one sample in a study of lymphopenia after photon versus proton radiotherapy. Clones were read by immunoSEQ multiplex PCR, and TCRdb kept only the in-frame ones, dropping some. The profile covers 65,000 to 85,000 clones, with around 92% appearing a single time and 2.2% taken by the ten largest. The source was peripheral blood, collected from a patient treated with photon-based radiotherapy. The receptors were gathered from a woman aged 40 to 50 with cholangiocarcinoma.

The CDR3 loop reads CASSTGLAGNEQFF. As DNA, the CDR3 is TGCGCCAGCAGCACCGGACTAGCAGGCAATGAGCAGTTCTTC. The rearrangement links TRBV5-1 to TRBJ2-1, with 8 nucleotides matching TRBD2. Losses at the gene ends were 4 bases for V and 6 bases for J; bases not matched to a gene: 6. The CDR3 contains 14 residues. Germline assignment: CDR1 SGHRS and CDR2 YFSETQ.

The V call is TRBV7-3, the J call TRBJ1-1; 7 positions match TRBD1. The junction had 7 bases not matched to a gene; V was cut back by 5 bases and J by 7 bases. The CDR3 loop spans 13 amino acids. Germline V gene lookup returns CDR1 SGHTA and CDR2 FQGTGA. The chain's CDR3 is CASSPDRLGEAFF. The CDR3 DNA reads TGTGCCAGCAGCCCGGACAGGCTTGGTGAAGCTTTCTTT.

The genes are TRBV6-5 and TRBJ1-4; tentative D call: TRBD1 (6 bases). The V and J ends lost 8 bases and 8 bases respectively, with 15 bases between them. CDR1 is MNHEY, CDR2 SVGAGI, per germline. The CDR3 is made up of 13 amino acids. CDR3 region: CASAFRGGEKLFF. The CDR3 region has the DNA TGTGCCAGCGCCTTCAGGGGAGGCGAAAAACTGTTTTTT.

There are a few counts of this clone. The rearrangement uses TRBV9 and TRBJ1-5; no firm D call. The CDR3 totals 13 residues. Germline V gene data show CDR1 as SGDLS and CDR2 as YYNGEE. V lost 2 bases and J 5 bases, leaving 8 bases between the germline ends. The CDR3 DNA follows: TGTGCCAGCAGCGTTGGTAATGATCAGCCCCAGCATTTT. It is translated as CASSVGNDQPQHF. Looking up the rest from reference TRBV9 and TRBJ1-5 gives the full variable domain: DSGVTQTPKHLITATGQRVTLRCSPRSGDLSVYWYQQSLDQGLQFLIQYYNGEERAKGNILERFSAQQFPDLHSELNLSSLELGDSALYFCASSVGNDQPQHFGDGTRLSIL.

The chain joins TRBV18 to TRBJ2-2, with D possibly being TRBD1 (6 bases). This CDR3 comprises 16 residues. CDR1 KGHSH and CDR2 LQKENI come from the germline V gene. Deletions cut 2 bases from V and 3 bases from J, with 13 bases between. The CDR3 region is CASSPMGATYTGELFF. In DNA, the CDR3 is TGTGCCAGCTCACCAATGGGGGCGACTTACACCGGGGAGCTGTTTTTT. Full variable domain (outside the CDR3, taken from reference TRBV18 and TRBJ2-2): NAGVMQNPRHLVRRRGQEARLRCSPMKGHSHVYWYRQLPEEGLKFMVYLQKENIIDESGMPKERFSAEFPKEGPSILRIQQVVRGDSAAYFCASSPMGATYTGELFFGEGSRLTVL.

The rearrangement joins TRBV7-9 to TRBJ1-2; D not resolved. There are 16 residues in the CDR3. V lost 4 bases and J 8 bases, leaving 23 bases between the germline ends. Germline loops: CDR1 SEHNR, CDR2 FQNEAQ (reference sequence). CDR3 in DNA: TGTGCCAGCAGCTCGAATCCGCGGACGCAATTAGGAGGCTACACCTTC. Translation gives CASSSNPRTQLGGYTF.

The rearrangement joins TRBV5-6 to TRBJ2-1, with D unclear. The germline V and J ends were trimmed by 1 base and 6 bases, with 8 bases remaining between them. The germline CDR1 and CDR2 sequences are SGHDT and YYEEEE. The CDR3 has 13 residues. The chain's CDR3 is CASSLRVLNEQFF. CDR3 sequence (DNA): TGTGCCAGCAGCTTGCGAGTTCTCAATGAGCAGTTCTTC.

Turning to this clone: One end of the junction is discordant with germline, which a read error may explain. The DNA for the CDR3 is TGTGCTAGCAGCTTAGTTACCGGCTCTGAAGCTTTCTTT. Protein product: CASSLVTGSEAFF. The V call is TRBV7-7, the J call TRBJ1-1; D is uncertain. CDR3 length: 13 residues. Germline values: CDR1 SSHAT, CDR2 FNYEAQ (reference sequence).